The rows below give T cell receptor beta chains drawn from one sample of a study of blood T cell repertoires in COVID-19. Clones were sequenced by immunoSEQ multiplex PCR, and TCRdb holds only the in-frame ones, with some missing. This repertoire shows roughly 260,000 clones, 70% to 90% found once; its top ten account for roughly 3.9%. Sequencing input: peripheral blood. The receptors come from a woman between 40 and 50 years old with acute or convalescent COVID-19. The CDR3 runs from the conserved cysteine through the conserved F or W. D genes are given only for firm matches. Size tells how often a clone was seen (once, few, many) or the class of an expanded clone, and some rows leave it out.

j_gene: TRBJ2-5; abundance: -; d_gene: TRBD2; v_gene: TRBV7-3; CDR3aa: CASSKSGGAETQYF; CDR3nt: TGTGCCAGCAGCAAAAGCGGGGGGGCGGAGACCCAGTACTTC
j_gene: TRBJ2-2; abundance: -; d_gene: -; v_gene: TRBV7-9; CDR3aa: CASSREDGELFF; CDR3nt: TGTGCCAGCAGCCGAGAGGACGGGGAGCTGTTTTTT
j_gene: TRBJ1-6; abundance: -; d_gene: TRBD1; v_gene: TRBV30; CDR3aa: CAWSYLGQGHSPLHF; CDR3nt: TGTGCCTGGAGCTACCTGGGACAGGGCCATTCACCCCTCCACTTT
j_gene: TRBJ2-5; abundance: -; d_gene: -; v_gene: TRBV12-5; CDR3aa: CASGPPAPGKTQYF; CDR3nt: TGTGCTAGTGGTCCCCCCGCCCCAGGGAAGACCCAGTACTTC
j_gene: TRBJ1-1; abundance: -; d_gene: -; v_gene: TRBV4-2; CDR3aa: CASSLFRGVNTEAFF; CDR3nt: TGTGCCAGCAGCCTCTTTCGGGGGGTGAACACTGAAGCTTTCTTT
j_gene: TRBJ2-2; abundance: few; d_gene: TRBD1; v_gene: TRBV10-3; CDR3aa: CAISESGQPRTCTGELFF; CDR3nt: TGTGCCATCAGTGAGTCGGGACAGCCGCGAACGTGCACCGGGGAGCTGTTTTTT
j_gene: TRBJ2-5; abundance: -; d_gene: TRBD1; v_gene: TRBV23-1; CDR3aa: CASSRRQGSGETQYF; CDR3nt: TGCGCCAGCAGTCGAAGACAGGGGTCTGGAGAGACCCAGTACTTC
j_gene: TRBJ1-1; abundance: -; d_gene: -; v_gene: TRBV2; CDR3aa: CATLRVPDTEAFF; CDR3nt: TGTGCCACCCTCCGGGTTCCCGACACTGAAGCTTTCTTT
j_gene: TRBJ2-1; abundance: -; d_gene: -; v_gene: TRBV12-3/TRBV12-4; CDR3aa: CASSGTGFGEQFF; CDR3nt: TGTGCCAGCTCGGGGACTGGTTTCGGGGAGCAGTTCTTC
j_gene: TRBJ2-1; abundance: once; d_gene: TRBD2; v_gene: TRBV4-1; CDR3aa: CASSQESTSGGLNEQFF; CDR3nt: TGCGCCAGCAGCCAAGAGAGTACTAGCGGGGGGTTGAATGAGCAGTTCTTC
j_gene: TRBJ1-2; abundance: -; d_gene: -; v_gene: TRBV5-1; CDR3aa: CASSLDAANYGYTF; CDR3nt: TGCGCCAGCAGCTTGGACGCAGCTAACTATGGCTACACCTTC
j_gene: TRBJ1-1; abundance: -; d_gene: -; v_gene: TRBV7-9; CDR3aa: CASSLVRTAEAFF; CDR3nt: TGTGCCAGCAGCTTAGTACGGACAGCTGAAGCTTTCTTT
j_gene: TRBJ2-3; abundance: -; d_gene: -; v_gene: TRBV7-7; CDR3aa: CASSLNLAPDTQYF; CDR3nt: TGTGCCAGCAGCTTAAATCTAGCCCCAGATACGCAGTATTTT
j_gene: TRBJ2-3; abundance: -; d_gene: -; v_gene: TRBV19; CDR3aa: CASSIARTDTQYF; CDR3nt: TGTGCCAGTAGTATCGCTAGGACAGATACGCAGTATTTT
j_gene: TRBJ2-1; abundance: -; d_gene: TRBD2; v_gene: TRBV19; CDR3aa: CASSLGEGYNEQFF; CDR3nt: TGTGCCAGTAGTCTGGGGGAGGGTTACAATGAGCAGTTCTTC
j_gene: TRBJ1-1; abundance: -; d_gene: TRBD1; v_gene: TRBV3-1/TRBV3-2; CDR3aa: CASSGGTGVSEAFF; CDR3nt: TGTGCCAGCAGCGGAGGGACAGGGGTATCTGAAGCTTTCTTT
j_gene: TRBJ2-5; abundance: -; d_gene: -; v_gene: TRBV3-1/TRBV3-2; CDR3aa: CASSQDQGLAQETQYF; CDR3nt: TGTGCCAGCAGCCAAGATCAGGGGCTCGCCCAAGAGACCCAGTACTTC
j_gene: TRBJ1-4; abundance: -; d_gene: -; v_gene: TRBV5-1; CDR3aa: CASSVRGRTNEKLFF; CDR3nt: TGCGCCAGCAGCGTACGGGGAAGAACTAATGAAAAACTGTTTTTT
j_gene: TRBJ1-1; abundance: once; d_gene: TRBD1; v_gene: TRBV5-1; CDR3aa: CASSLDRGQGSSEAFF; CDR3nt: TGCGCCAGCAGCTTGGATAGGGGACAGGGTAGCTCTGAAGCTTTCTTT
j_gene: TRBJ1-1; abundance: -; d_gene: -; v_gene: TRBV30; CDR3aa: CAWSLSEAFF; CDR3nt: TGTGCCTGGTCGTTATCTGAAGCTTTCTTT
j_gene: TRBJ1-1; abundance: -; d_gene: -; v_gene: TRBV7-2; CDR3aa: CASSLSETEAFF; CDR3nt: TGTGCCAGCAGCCTTTCGGAGACTGAAGCTTTCTTT
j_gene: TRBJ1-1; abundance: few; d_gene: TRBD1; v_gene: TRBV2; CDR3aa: CASSPTEGTGDTEAFF; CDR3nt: TGTGCCAGCAGCCCAACCGAAGGGACAGGCGACACTGAAGCTTTCTTT
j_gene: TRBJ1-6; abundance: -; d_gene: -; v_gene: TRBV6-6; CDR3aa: CASSTGRTINSPLHF; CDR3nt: TGTGCCAGCAGTACTGGACGGACTATTAATTCACCCCTCCACTTT
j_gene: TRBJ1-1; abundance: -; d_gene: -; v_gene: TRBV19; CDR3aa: CASSLSHRVSAEAFF; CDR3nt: TGTGCCAGTAGTCTTTCACACAGGGTTTCTGCTGAAGCTTTCTTT
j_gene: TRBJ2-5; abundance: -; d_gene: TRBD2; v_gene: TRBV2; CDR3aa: CASSEAPLSGGGTQYF; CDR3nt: TGTGCCAGCAGTGAGGCACCCCTTAGCGGGGGGGGAACCCAGTACTTC
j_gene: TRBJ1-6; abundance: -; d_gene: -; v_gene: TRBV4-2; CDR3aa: CASSQGSSPLHF; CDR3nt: TGTGCCAGCAGCCAAGGAAGCTCACCCCTCCACTTT
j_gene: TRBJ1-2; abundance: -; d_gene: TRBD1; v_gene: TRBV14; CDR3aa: CASSQARTGVDGYTF; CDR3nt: TGTGCCAGCAGCCAAGCCCGGACAGGGGTGGATGGCTACACCTTC
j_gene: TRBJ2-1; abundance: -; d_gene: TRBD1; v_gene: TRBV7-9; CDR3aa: CASSLSGQYNEQFF; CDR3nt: TGTGCCAGCAGCTTATCGGGACAGTACAATGAGCAGTTCTTC
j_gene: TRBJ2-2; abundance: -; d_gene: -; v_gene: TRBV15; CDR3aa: CATSRGRGFYGGELFF; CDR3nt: TGTGCCACCAGCAGAGGACGGGGGTTTTATGGCGGGGAGCTGTTTTTT
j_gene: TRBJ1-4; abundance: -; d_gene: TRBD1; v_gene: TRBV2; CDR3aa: CASRQGPNEKLFF; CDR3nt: TGTGCCAGCCGACAGGGACCCAATGAAAAACTGTTTTTT
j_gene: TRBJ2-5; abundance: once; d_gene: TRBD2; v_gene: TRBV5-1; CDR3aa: CASSPGTTYQETQYF; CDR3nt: TGCGCCAGCAGCCCCGGGACTACGTACCAAGAGACCCAGTACTTC
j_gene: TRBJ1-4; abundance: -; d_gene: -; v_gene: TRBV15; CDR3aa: CATIQATNEKLFF; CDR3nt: TGTGCCACCATACAGGCAACTAATGAAAAACTGTTTTTT
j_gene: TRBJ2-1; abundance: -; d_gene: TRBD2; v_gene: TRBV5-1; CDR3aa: CASSLDSSGRTNEQFF; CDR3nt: TGCGCCAGCAGCTTGGATAGTAGCGGGAGGACCAATGAGCAGTTCTTC
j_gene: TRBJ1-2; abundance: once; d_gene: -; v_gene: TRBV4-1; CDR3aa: CASSQDIGYRNYGYTF; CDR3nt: TGCGCCAGCAGCCAAGATATAGGGTACAGGAACTATGGCTACACCTTC
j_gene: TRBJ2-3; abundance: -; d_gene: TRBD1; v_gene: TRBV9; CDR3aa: CASSLDPGDRGRDTQYF; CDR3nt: TGTGCCAGCAGCCTTGACCCCGGGGACAGGGGGAGAGATACGCAGTATTTT
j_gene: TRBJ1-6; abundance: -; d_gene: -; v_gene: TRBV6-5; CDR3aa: CASLPLETYNSPLHF; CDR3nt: TGTGCCAGCCTCCCATTAGAAACCTATAATTCACCCCTCCACTTT
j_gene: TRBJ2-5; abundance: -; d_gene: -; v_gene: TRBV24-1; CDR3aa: CATSDFQGHRETQYF; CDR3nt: TGTGCCACCAGTGATTTTCAGGGGCATAGAGAGACCCAGTACTTC
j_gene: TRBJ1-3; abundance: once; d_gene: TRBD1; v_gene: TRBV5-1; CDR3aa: CASSLVGTASGNTIYF; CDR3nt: TGCGCCAGCAGCCTCGTCGGGACAGCCTCTGGAAACACCATATATTTT
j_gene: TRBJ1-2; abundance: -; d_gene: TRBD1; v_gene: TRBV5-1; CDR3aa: CASSSGPRQGAQYGYTF; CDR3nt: TGCGCCAGCAGTTCGGGGCCGAGACAGGGGGCCCAATATGGCTACACCTTC
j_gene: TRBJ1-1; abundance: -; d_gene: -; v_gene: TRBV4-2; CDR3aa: CASSHGGNTEAFF; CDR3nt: TGTGCCAGCAGCCACGGGGGGAACACTGAAGCTTTCTTT
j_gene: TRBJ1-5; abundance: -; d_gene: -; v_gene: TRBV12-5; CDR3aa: CASGLPNSNQPQHF; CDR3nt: TGTGCTAGTGGTTTGCCCAATAGCAATCAGCCCCAGCATTTT
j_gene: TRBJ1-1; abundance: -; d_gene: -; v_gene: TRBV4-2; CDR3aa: CASSQQDGGGTEAFF; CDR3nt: TGTGCCAGCAGCCAACAGGACGGAGGTGGCACTGAAGCTTTCTTT
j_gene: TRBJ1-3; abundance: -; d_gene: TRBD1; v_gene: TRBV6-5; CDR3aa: CASSRTGPGNTIYF; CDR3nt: TGTGCCAGCAGCCGGACAGGTCCGGGAAACACCATATATTTT
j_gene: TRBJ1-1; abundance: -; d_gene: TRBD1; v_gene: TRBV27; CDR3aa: CASSLYTGGNTEAFF; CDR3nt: TGTGCCAGCAGTTTATATACAGGGGGGAACACTGAAGCTTTCTTT
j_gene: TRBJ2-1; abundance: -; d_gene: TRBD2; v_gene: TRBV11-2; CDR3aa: CASSLAGGYNYEQFF; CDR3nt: TGTGCCAGCAGCCTAGCGGGGGGTTATAACTATGAGCAGTTCTTC
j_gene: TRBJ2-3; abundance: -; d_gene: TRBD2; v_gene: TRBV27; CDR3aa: CASSPGLAGAFTDTQYF; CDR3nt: TGTGCCAGCAGTCCGGGACTAGCGGGGGCCTTCACAGATACGCAGTATTTT
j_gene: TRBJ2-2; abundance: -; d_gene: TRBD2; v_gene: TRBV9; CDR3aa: CASSVGLATGELFF; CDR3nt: TGTGCCAGCAGCGTAGGACTAGCGACCGGGGAGCTGTTTTTT
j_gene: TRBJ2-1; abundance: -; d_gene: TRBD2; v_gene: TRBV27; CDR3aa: CASSLGREVKQFF; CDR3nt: TGTGCCAGCAGCCTAGGGAGGGAGGTAAAGCAGTTCTTC
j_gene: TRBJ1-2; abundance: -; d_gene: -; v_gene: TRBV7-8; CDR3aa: CASSLNIQPRYGYTF; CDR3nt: TGTGCCAGCAGCTTAAATATACAGCCTCGCTATGGCTACACCTTC
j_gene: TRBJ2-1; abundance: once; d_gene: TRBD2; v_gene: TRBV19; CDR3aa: CASSKGTNYNEQFF; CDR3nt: TGTGCCAGTAGTAAAGGGACTAACTACAATGAGCAGTTCTTC
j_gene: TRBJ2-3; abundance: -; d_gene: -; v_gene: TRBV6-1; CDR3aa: CASSDRSSTDTQYF; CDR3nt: TGTGCCAGCAGTGACAGATCTAGCACAGATACGCAGTATTTT
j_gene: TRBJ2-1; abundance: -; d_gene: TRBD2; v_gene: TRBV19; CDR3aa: CATRLAGVSGNEQFF; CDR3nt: TGTGCCACTCGTCTAGCGGGGGTGTCTGGAAATGAGCAGTTCTTC
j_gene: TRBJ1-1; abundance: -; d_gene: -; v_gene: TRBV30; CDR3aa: CAWSVGQNTEAFF; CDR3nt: TGTGCCTGGAGTGTAGGACAGAACACTGAAGCTTTCTTT
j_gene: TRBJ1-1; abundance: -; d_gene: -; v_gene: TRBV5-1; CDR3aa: CASSYGAEAFF; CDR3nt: TGCGCCAGCAGCTATGGGGCGGAGGCTTTCTTT